This TCR beta chain appears in the sequencing data of a study of identical twins. TCRdb reprocessed the 5' RACE reads via MiXCR and lists one record per CDR3 protein. The repertoire holds about 470,000 distinct CDR3 sequences, 20% to 25% seen once, with about 2.7% in the top ten. This clonotype came up a few times. Everyone who donated was a healthy Caucasian. The CDR3 contains 14 residues. Trimming took 3 bases from V and 10 from J, leaving 16 bases between them. Germline CDR1 reads WNHNN; CDR2 reads SYGVQD (reference sequence). The same data also went into a second study, on T cells expressing NK-cell markers. That report notes: Most of the eight sequenced donors tested HCMV-seropositive; one tested seronegative. In a handful of donors, dominant clonotypes made up roughly 28.3-65% of CD3+CD56-NKG2C+ cells.

The chain joins TRBV10-1 to TRBJ2-1; D may be TRBD1 (6 bases). The material sequenced was CD4+ T cells sorted from blood. The receptor's source is a woman between 18 and 29 years old in good health. The CDR3 DNA follows: TGCGCCAGCAGTGATTTGACAGGCGACGAGGAGCAGTTCTTC. This gives the protein CASSDLTGDEEQFF.